This TCR beta chain was recorded in a study of blood T cell repertoires in COVID-19. The germline V gene has CDR1 SGHNT and CDR2 YENEEA. V lost 2 bases to trimming and J lost 0 bases, with 14 bases between them. The CDR3 covers 17 residues. Profiled with immunoSEQ multiplex PCR; TCRdb holds only in-frame clones, not every one. The sample has some 240,000 clones; just under 85% are singletons. Sequencing input: peripheral blood. The V call is TRBV11-3, the J call TRBJ2-1; possibly TRBD2 for D (6 bases). The clonotype originates from a woman older than 75 with acute or convalescent COVID-19. This CDR3 is CASSLSTGVNSYNEQFF. CDR3 sequence (DNA): TGTGCCAGCAGCTTATCGACGGGGGTCAACTCCTACAATGAGCAGTTCTTC. Variable domain in full (rest from reference TRBV11-3 and TRBJ2-1): EAGVVQSPRYKIIEKKQPVAFWCNPISGHNTLYWYLQNLGQGPELLIRYENEEAVDDSQLPKDRFSAERLKGVDSTLKIQPAELGDSAVYLCASSLSTGVNSYNEQFFGPGTRLTVL.